This TCR beta chain was found in a study of post-analysis software for immune sequencing data. Findings and limits, study-wide: Patients carried five TRBV segments more frequently than controls did, and TRBV5-6, TRBV5-1 and TRBV20-1 were among them.

About this clonotype: Antigen unknown.

CDR1 and CDR2 (germline): LGHDT, YNNKEL (reference sequence). The germline V and J ends were trimmed by 2 bases and 4 bases, with 8 bases remaining between them. The CDR3 is 14 amino acids. Unique molecular identifiers had been added to the TCR beta cDNA libraries. TCRdb analysed the PCR reads with MiXCR anew, one entry per CDR3 protein. The profile covers under 900,000 distinct CDR3 sequences, with about 53% appearing a single time and around 4.5% taken by the ten largest. The rearrangement links TRBV3-1 to TRBJ1-4; D is unclear. Sequencing was carried out using blood. This sequence originates from a girl aged 10-17 years with multiple sclerosis. CDR3 sequence reads: CASSQTPVNEKLFF. CDR3 nucleotide sequence: TGTGCCAGCAGCCAAACGCCGGTTAATGAAAAACTGTTTTTT.